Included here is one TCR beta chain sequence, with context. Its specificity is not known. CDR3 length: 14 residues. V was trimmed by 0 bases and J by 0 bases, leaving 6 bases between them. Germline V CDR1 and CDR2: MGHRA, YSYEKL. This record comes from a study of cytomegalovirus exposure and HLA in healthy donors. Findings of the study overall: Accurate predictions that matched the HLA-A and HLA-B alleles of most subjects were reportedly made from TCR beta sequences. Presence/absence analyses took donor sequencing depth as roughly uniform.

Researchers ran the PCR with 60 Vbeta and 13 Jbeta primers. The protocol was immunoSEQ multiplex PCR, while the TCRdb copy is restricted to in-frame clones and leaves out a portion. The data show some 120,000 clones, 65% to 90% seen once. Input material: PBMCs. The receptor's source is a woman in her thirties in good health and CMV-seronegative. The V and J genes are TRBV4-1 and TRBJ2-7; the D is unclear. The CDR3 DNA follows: TGCGCCAGCAGCCAAGACAGATACTCCTACGAGCAGTACTTC. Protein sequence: CASSQDRYSYEQYF.